Presented here are 2 T cell receptor beta chains from one specimen sequenced in a study of blood T cell repertoires in COVID-19. Method: immunoSEQ multiplex PCR; TCRdb's copy keeps in-frame clones and lacks some. Among some 150,000 clones listed, 75% to 80% were seen once. What was sequenced was peripheral blood. The receptors were gathered from a man older than 75 with acute or convalescent COVID-19.

This clone was counted a few times. V usage is TRBV28 and J usage is TRBJ1-4; 7 bases line up with TRBD1. V trimming: 3 bases; J trimming: 7 bases; junction bases outside the gene matches: 8. The CDR3 length is 15 residues. From germline, CDR1 is MDHEN and CDR2 SYDVKM. The CDR3 spells CASSFVAGGSEKLFF. In DNA form, the CDR3 reads TGTGCCAGCAGTTTTGTGGCAGGGGGGAGTGAAAAACTGTTTTTT.

The chain joins TRBV29-1 to TRBJ2-2; 8 nucleotides agree with TRBD1. Germline CDR1 reads SQVTM; CDR2 reads ANQGSEA. Losses at the gene ends were 2 bases for V and 6 bases for J; bases not matched to a gene: 11. The CDR3 is 16 amino acids. CDR3 amino acids: CSVETACRGHPGELFF. The DNA for the CDR3 is TGCAGCGTTGAAACGGCTTGCAGGGGGCACCCCGGGGAGCTGTTTTTT.